These 23 T cell receptor beta chains share one sample of origin, sequenced in a study of post-analysis software for immune sequencing data. These receptors have no known antigen. Whole-study results and caveats: Roughly five TRBV segments occurring more often in patients than controls included TRBV5-6, TRBV5-1 and TRBV20-1.

Built from TCR beta cDNA, the libraries had unique molecular identifiers in them. TCRdb itself ran the PCR reads through MiXCR, one entry per CDR3 protein. The sample holds 150,000 to 200,000 distinct CDR3 sequences, about 30% seen once. Sequenced sample: blood. The receptors stem from a girl between 10 and 17 years old with multiple sclerosis.

This clonotype was picked up a small number of times. The chain combines TRBV20-1 with TRBJ2-2, with D maybe TRBD2 (6 bases). CDR3 length equals 13 residues. Germline V gives CDR1 DFQATT, CDR2 SNEGSKA (reference sequence). The ends were cut back, 3 bases at V and 13 bases at J, with 18 bases in the middle. The CDR3 here is CSARPRGGIGLFF. CDR3 DNA: TGCAGTGCTAGGCCCCGAGGAGGGATTGGGCTGTTTTTT.

Regarding this clonotype: One end of the junction fails to match germline, which may point to a read error. The chain uses TRBV12-3 or TRBV12-4 and TRBJ1-2; 7 bases match TRBD1. This CDR3 has 14 amino acids. CDR3 nucleotide sequence: TGTGCCAGCTGTTTAGGGGGCGCGATGTATAGCTACACCTTC. Its protein product is CASCLGGAMYSYTF.

The chain recombines TRBV6-5 with TRBJ2-1; 8 positions agree with TRBD2. Gene TRBJ2-7 matches the end of the DNA better, so the J call may be wrong. There are 14 residues in the CDR3. Per germline, CDR1 MNHEY and CDR2 SVGAGI. The CDR3 reads CASRSRGGHHEQYF. CDR3 nucleotide sequence: TGTGCCAGCAGGAGCCGGGGGGGCCACCACGAGCAGTACTTC.

The table lists this clonotype with many counts. V is TRBV7-2 and J is TRBJ2-3, with 7 bases matching TRBD2. The CDR3 loop spans 15 amino acids. The germline gives CDR1 SGHTA, CDR2 FQGNSA. The V gene end was trimmed by 5 bases and the J gene end by 2 bases; junction bases not matched to a gene: 7. This chain's CDR3 is CASSRGLQPTDTQYF. The CDR3 nucleotides read TGTGCCAGCAGCCGGGGACTACAGCCCACAGATACGCAGTATTTT.

In this sample, this clonotype turned up a few times. CDR3 DNA: TGTGCCAGCAGCTTAGCTTTGGGCAGGGTTCAGGATCAGCCCCAGCATTTT. Protein: CASSLALGRVQDQPQHF. The chain recombines TRBV7-9 with TRBJ1-5; the D gene is possibly TRBD1 (5 bases). The CDR3 has 17 amino acids. Germline CDR1 reads SEHNR; CDR2 reads FQNEAQ (reference sequence). The ends were cut back, 0 bases at V and 5 bases at J, with 17 bases in the middle.

At least ten counts were recorded for this clonotype. The chain has TRBV29-1 and TRBJ2-7; D perhaps matches TRBD2 (5 bases). The CDR3 runs to 12 residues. Germline CDR1 is SQVTM and CDR2 is ANQGSEA. V was shortened by 5 bases and J by 6 bases, with 14 bases between the two germline ends. The CDR3 sequence: CSVRREFGEQYF. DNA for the CDR3: TGCAGCGTTCGTCGGGAATTCGGCGAGCAGTACTTC.

This clonotype has a count of ten or more. The rearrangement joins TRBV2 to TRBJ1-2, with D perhaps matching TRBD1 (6 bases). Germline assignment: CDR1 SNHLY and CDR2 FYNNEI. V gave up 7 bases and J gave up 8 bases, with 14 bases separating them. The CDR3 covers 12 residues. CDR3 DNA sequence: TGTGCCAGCACTAAAACAGGGTCCGGCTACACCTTC. This codes for CASTKTGSGYTF.

This clonotype appeared many times. The chain is built from TRBV4-1 and TRBJ2-3, with D possibly TRBD2 on 5 matching bases. CDR1 MGHRA and CDR2 YSYEKL come from the germline V gene. V lost 6 bases and J lost 0, with 7 bases in between. The CDR3 contains 13 residues. The CDR3 sequence: CASRSGSTDTQYF. CDR3 DNA: TGCGCCAGCAGATCGGGGAGCACAGATACGCAGTATTTT.

The V gene is TRBV7-9, the J gene TRBJ2-5; 7 positions agree with TRBD1. Germline CDR1 reads SEHNR; CDR2 reads FQNEAQ (reference sequence). The ends lost 3 bases at V and 5 bases at J; junction bases unmatched: 3. This CDR3 contains 13 residues. The CDR3 nucleotides are TGTGCCAGCAGCTTCCGGACAGGCGAGACCCAGTACTTC. Protein sequence: CASSFRTGETQYF.

On this clonotype: This may be a read error: a much more frequent sequence differs by one nucleotide. This CDR3 is CANSYTEETQYF. The CDR3 DNA follows: TGTGCCAACAGTTACACGGAAGAGACCCAGTACTTC. The rearrangement links TRBV12-3 or TRBV12-4 to TRBJ2-5, with D unclear. This CDR3 spans 12 amino acids.

Only a few counts were recorded for this clonotype. V gene TRBV5-1 combines with J gene TRBJ2-1; D is uncertain. V was clipped by 1 base and J by 11 bases, with 7 bases between them. Looked up from germline, CDR1 is SGHRS and CDR2 is YFSETQ. The CDR3 is 11 residues long. In nucleotides, the CDR3 is TGCGCCAGCAGCTTGCGAGGAAAGCAGTTCTTC. Its protein product is CASSLRGKQFF.

V usage is TRBV20-1 and J usage is TRBJ1-5; no reliable D call. Trimming left V 4 bases short and J 2 bases short, with 9 bases between. Per germline, CDR1 DFQATT and CDR2 SNEGSKA (reference sequence). This CDR3 has 13 amino acids. In DNA, the CDR3 is TGCAGTGCTAAGAGGCAGGGCAATCAGCCCCAGCATTTT. It yields the protein CSAKRQGNQPQHF.

This clonotype was seen only once. Germline is not matched at one junction end, which may reflect a read error. V is TRBV9 and J is TRBJ2-1; D may be TRBD2 (6 bases). Germline loops: CDR1 SGDLS, CDR2 YYNGEE. This CDR3 is 17 amino acids long. The CDR3: CAGSVGTPDLRRREQFF. The CDR3 nucleotides read TGTGCCGGCAGCGTTGGGACTCCCGATCTACGTCGTAGAGAGCAGTTCTTC. Based on the CDR3 plus reference TRBV9 and TRBJ2-1, the full variable domain is DSGVTQTPKHLITATGQRVTLRCSPRSGDLSVYWYQQSLDQGLQFLIQYYNGEERAKGNILERFSAQQFPDLHSELNLSSLELGDSALYFCAGSVGTPDLRRREQFFGPGTRLTVL.

The chain employs TRBV10-3 and TRBJ2-1; 8 nucleotides align to TRBD1. Germline trimming cut 6 bases from V and 5 bases from J; bases unmatched to any gene: 12. CDR1 is ENHRY, CDR2 SYGVKD, per germline. CDR3 length equals 16 residues. DNA for the CDR3: TGTGCCATCAGCCTTACCCAGGGGGCAGGGGACAATGAGCAGTTCTTC. Its translation is CAISLTQGAGDNEQFF.

Regarding this clonotype: Possible read error: a much larger clone is one base away. V usage is TRBV5-1 and J usage is TRBJ2-5; D is perhaps TRBD2 (6 bases). Germline V gene data show CDR1 as SGHRS and CDR2 as YFSETQ. The CDR3 covers 14 residues. Trimming took off 4 bases at V and 11 bases at J, with 21 bases between the two ends. The CDR3: CASSEGRVPGEQYF. The CDR3 DNA sequence: TGCGCCAGCAGCGAAGGACGGGTTCCGGGAGAGCAGTACTTC.

Comment on this clonotype: Its ends do not fully match the called genes, so a read error is possible. V is TRBV12-3 or TRBV12-4 and J is TRBJ2-5; D possibly corresponds to TRBD2 (6 bases). Gene TRBJ2-7 matches the end of the DNA better, so the J call may be wrong. This CDR3 spans 12 amino acids. The CDR3, as DNA: TGTACCAGCAGTCCCCGGGGGTACGAGCAGTACTTC. Protein: CTSSPRGYEQYF.

This clonotype has ten or more counts. V usage is TRBV20-1 and J usage is TRBJ2-7; TRBD1 agrees at 7 bases. From germline, CDR1 is DFQATT and CDR2 SNEGSKA (reference sequence). The CDR3 has 14 amino acids. Losses at the gene ends were 4 bases for V and 4 bases for J; bases not matched to a gene: 10. CDR3 sequence (DNA): TGCAGTGCTATCTTACCGGGACAGCATTACGAGCAGTACTTC. It encodes CSAILPGQHYEQYF.

The chain recombines TRBV5-4 with TRBJ2-7, with 10 bases identical to TRBD2. The germline gives CDR1 SGHNT, CDR2 YYREEE (reference sequence). V gave up 3 bases and J gave up 2 bases; unmatched junction bases: 8. The CDR3 loop spans 16 amino acids. CDR3 residues: CASSSLGLADTYEQYF. DNA of the CDR3: TGTGCCAGCAGCTCGCTCGGACTAGCGGATACCTACGAGCAGTACTTC.

This clonotype has ten or more counts. V is TRBV24-1 and J is TRBJ2-7; tentatively, D is TRBD1 (5 bases). Germline V gene lookup returns CDR1 KGHDR and CDR2 SFDVKD. Deletions cut 4 bases from V and 4 bases from J, with 16 bases between. The CDR3 is 15 amino acids. This CDR3 is CATSDRGQDQYEQYF. As DNA, the CDR3 is TGTGCCACCAGTGACCGAGGACAAGACCAATACGAGCAGTACTTC.

This clonotype has more than one count but fewer than ten. V is TRBV5-1 and J is TRBJ1-2; a weak D match, TRBD1 (5 bases). The ends were cut back, 3 bases at V and 9 bases at J, with 27 bases in the middle. This CDR3 has 17 amino acids. Germline CDR1 and CDR2: SGHRS and YFSETQ. CDR3 amino acids: CASSYQSRGPEDTSYTF. The CDR3 bases are TGCGCCAGCAGCTACCAGAGTAGGGGCCCTGAAGATACGAGCTACACCTTC.

The gene calls are TRBV11-3 and TRBJ2-3, with TRBD2 matching over 9 bases. The trim removed 5 bases at V and 3 bases at J, leaving 3 bases unmatched. The CDR3 totals 14 residues. CDR1 SGHNT and CDR2 YENEEA come from the germline V gene. CDR3 bases: TGTGCCAGCAGCCAAAGCGGGAGGACAGATACGCAGTATTTT. It specifies CASSQSGRTDTQYF.

This clonotype was recorded many times. The chain combines TRBV20-1 with TRBJ1-5; 7 bases fit TRBD1. The CDR3 runs to 16 residues. J lost 2 bases, V lost 0 bases, and 7 bases had no gene match. CDR1 is DFQATT and CDR2 is SNEGSKA in the germline V gene (reference sequence). The CDR3 spells CSAREGDRMGNQPQHF. Here the CDR3 DNA reads TGCAGTGCTAGAGAGGGGGACAGAATGGGCAATCAGCCCCAGCATTTT.

A note on this clonotype: A junction boundary mismatches the germline segment, possibly from a read error. The rearrangement links TRBV20-1 to TRBJ2-6, with a weak D call TRBD1 (5 bases). Germline V gene sequence: CDR1 DFQATT, CDR2 SNEGSKA (reference sequence). The CDR3 sequence is 16 residues long. As DNA, the CDR3 is TGCAGTGTTAGAGGCTTATTTAGCTCTGGGGCCAACATCCTGACTTTC. Residues: CSVRGLFSSGANILTF.